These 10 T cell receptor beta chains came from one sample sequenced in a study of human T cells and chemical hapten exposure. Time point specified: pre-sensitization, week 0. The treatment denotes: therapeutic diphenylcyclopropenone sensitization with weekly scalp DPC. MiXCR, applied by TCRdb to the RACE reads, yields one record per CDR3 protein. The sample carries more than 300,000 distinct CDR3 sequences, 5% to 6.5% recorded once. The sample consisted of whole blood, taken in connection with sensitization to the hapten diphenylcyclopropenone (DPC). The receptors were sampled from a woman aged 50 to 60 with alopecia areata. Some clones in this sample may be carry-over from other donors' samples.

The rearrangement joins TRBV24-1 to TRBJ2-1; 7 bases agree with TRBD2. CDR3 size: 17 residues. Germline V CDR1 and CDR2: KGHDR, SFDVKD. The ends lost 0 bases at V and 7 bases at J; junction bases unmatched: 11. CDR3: CATSDLGLADPGNEQFF. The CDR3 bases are TGTGCCACCAGTGATTTGGGGCTAGCGGATCCTGGGAATGAGCAGTTCTTC.

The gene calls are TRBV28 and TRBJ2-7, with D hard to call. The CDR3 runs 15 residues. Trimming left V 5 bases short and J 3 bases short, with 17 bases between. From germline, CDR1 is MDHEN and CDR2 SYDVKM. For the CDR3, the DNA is TGTGCCAGCAGTCCCTCACTGACGGGCTACTACGAGCAGTACTTC. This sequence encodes CASSPSLTGYYEQYF.

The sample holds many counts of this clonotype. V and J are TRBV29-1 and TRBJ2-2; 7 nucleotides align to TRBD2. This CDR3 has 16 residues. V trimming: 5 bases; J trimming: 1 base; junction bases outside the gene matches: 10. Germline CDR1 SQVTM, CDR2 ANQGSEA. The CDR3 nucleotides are TGCAGCGTTTCCGGGGGAGGGACGCTGAACACCGGGGAGCTGTTTTTT. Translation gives CSVSGGGTLNTGELFF.

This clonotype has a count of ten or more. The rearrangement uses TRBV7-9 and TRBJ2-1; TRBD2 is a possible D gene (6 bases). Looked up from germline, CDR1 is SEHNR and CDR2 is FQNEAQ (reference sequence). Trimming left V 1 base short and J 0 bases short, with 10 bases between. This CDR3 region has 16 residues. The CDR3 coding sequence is TGTGCCAGCAGCTTAGGGGCCGGGGGCTCCTACAATGAGCAGTTCTTC. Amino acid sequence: CASSLGAGGSYNEQFF.

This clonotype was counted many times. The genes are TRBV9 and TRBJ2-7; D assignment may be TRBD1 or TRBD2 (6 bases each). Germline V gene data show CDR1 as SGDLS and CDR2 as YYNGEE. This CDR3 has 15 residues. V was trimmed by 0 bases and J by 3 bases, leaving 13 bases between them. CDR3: CASSVDSGGLYEQYF. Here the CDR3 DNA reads TGTGCCAGCAGCGTAGACTCCGGGGGCCTCTACGAGCAGTACTTC.

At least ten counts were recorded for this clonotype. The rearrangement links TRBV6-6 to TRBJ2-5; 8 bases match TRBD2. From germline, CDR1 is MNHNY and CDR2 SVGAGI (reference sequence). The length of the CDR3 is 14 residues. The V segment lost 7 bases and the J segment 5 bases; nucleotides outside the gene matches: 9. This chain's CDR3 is CASNRLAGLETQYF. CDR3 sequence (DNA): TGTGCCAGCAATCGGTTAGCGGGACTGGAGACCCAGTACTTC.

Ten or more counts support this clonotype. The CDR3 DNA reads as TGTGCCAGCAGCTTCAGGACAGGGAGAGGCTACACCTTC. Translating gives CASSFRTGRGYTF. V usage is TRBV7-8 and J usage is TRBJ1-2; 8 bases agree with TRBD1. Per germline, CDR1 SGHVS and CDR2 FQNEAQ. V trimming: 3 bases; J trimming: 8 bases; junction bases outside the gene matches: 5. The CDR3 spans 13 residues.

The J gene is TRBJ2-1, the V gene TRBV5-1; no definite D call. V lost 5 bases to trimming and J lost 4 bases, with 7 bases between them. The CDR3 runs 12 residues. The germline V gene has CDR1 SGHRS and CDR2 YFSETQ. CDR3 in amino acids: CASRKEYNEQFF. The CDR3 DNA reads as TGCGCCAGCAGAAAGGAGTACAATGAGCAGTTCTTC.

In DNA, the CDR3 is TGTGCCAGCCTGGACAGGCTCCATGAAAAACTGTTTTTT. Amino acids: CASLDRLHEKLFF. The chain links TRBV6-5 to TRBJ1-4, with 7 positions matching TRBD1. With 8 bases clipped from V and 6 bases from J, the junction kept 6 bases outside the gene matches. Germline assignment: CDR1 MNHEY and CDR2 SVGAGI. This CDR3 has 13 amino acids.

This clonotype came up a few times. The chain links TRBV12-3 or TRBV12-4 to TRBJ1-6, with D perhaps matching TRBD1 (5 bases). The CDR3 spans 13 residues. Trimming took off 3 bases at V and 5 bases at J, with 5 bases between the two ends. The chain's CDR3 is CASSFRDNSPLHF. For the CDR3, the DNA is TGTGCCAGCAGTTTCAGGGATAATTCACCCCTCCACTTT.